The 9 T cell receptor beta chains reported below all come from one sample, sequenced in a study of beta chain features in type 1 diabetes. Reverse transcribing all isolated RNA meant expressed TCRB transcripts were sequenced. Profiling relied on immunoSEQ multiplex PCR, and the TCRdb table lists in-frame clones only, not all of them. The sample consists of under 900,000 clones, under 20% of them appearing once. Sequencing was done on a sample of naive CD4+ T cells from blood. These receptors came from a woman younger than 35 in good health.

The rearrangement uses TRBV9 and TRBJ2-2; a weak D match, TRBD2 (6 bases). CDR1 and CDR2 (germline): SGDLS, YYNGEE. The V end lost 0 bases, the J end lost 3 bases, and 12 bases lay between the germline ends. The CDR3 totals 16 residues. This CDR3 reads CASSVAVGRHTGELFF. CDR3 in DNA: TGTGCCAGCAGCGTAGCCGTCGGGAGACACACCGGGGAGCTGTTTTTT. Supplemented by reference TRBV9 and TRBJ2-2, the full variable domain reads DSGVTQTPKHLITATGQRVTLRCSPRSGDLSVYWYQQSLDQGLQFLIQYYNGEERAKGNILERFSAQQFPDLHSELNLSSLELGDSALYFCASSVAVGRHTGELFFGEGSRLTVL.

V and J are TRBV4-3 and TRBJ1-4, with D perhaps matching TRBD1 (5 bases). The V and J ends lost 3 bases and 0 bases respectively, with 20 bases between them. This CDR3 has 19 residues. Germline loops: CDR1 LGHNA, CDR2 YSLEER. DNA for the CDR3: TGCGCCAGCAGCCAGGGGACGGTCTCGAGCGTTGCAACTAATGAAAAACTGTTTTTT. Amino acids: CASSQGTVSSVATNEKLFF.

A word on this clone: Different DNA sequences within this sample yield the same CDR3. The chain links TRBV18 to TRBJ2-1, with TRBD2 matching over 14 bases. CDR3 length: 17 residues. Losses at the gene ends were 3 bases for V and 0 bases for J; bases not matched to a gene: 1. Looked up from germline, CDR1 is KGHSH and CDR2 is LQKENI. CDR3 protein: CASSPGLAGGSYNEQFF. In DNA, the CDR3 is TGTGCCAGCTCACCCGGACTAGCGGGAGGCTCCTACAATGAGCAGTTCTTC.

CDR3 in DNA: TGTGCCAGCAGTGAAGATCTCAGATATAATCTTCAGCCCCAGCATTTT. Amino acid sequence: CASSEDLRYNLQPQHF. The chain recombines TRBV2 with TRBJ1-5; D is unresolved. V dropped 1 base and J dropped 6 bases, with 16 bases sitting between them. Germline values: CDR1 SNHLY, CDR2 FYNNEI. The CDR3 sequence is 16 residues long.

The chain has TRBV18 and TRBJ2-1; D may be TRBD2 (5 bases). CDR1 and CDR2 (germline): KGHSH, LQKENI. Trimming stripped 5 bases from V and 0 bases from J, with 11 bases between. The CDR3 is 15 amino acids. The CDR3 spells CASSTTGISYNEQFF. The CDR3 nucleotides read TGTGCCAGCTCAACGACCGGGATCTCCTACAATGAGCAGTTCTTC. Full variable domain (missing parts from reference TRBV18 and TRBJ2-1): NAGVMQNPRHLVRRRGQEARLRCSPMKGHSHVYWYRQLPEEGLKFMVYLQKENIIDESGMPKERFSAEFPKEGPSILRIQQVVRGDSAAYFCASSTTGISYNEQFFGPGTRLTVL.

This clone was picked up a small number of times. V and J are TRBV2 and TRBJ2-1; 16 bases line up with TRBD2. J lost 9 bases, V lost 6 bases, and 8 bases had no gene match. Germline CDR1 SNHLY, CDR2 FYNNEI. This CDR3 is built from 16 residues. CDR3 sequence (DNA): TGTGCCAGCAGCCAGGGACTAGCGGGAGGGGGCAGTGAGCAGTTCTTC. This gives the protein CASSQGLAGGGSEQFF.

This clone was seen more than once but under ten times. This sample includes further DNA sequences coding for the same CDR3. The genes are TRBV5-1 and TRBJ2-3; 8 nucleotides line up with TRBD1. The germline V gene encodes CDR1 SGHRS and CDR2 YFSETQ. Trimming cost V 5 bases and J 0 bases; bases outside gene matches: 5. The CDR3 totals 15 residues. The CDR3 spells CASRPGTGSTDTQYF. As DNA, the CDR3 is TGCGCCAGCAGACCCGGGACAGGAAGCACAGATACGCAGTATTTT.

This clone was seen only a few times. The V gene is TRBV11-2, the J gene TRBJ2-7, with TRBD1 as a possible D gene (5 bases). The CDR3 has 15 residues. The germline gives CDR1 SGHAT, CDR2 FQNNGV. The ends were cut back, 5 bases at V and 3 bases at J, with 17 bases in the middle. The CDR3 loop reads CASSEVRVSLYEQYF. The CDR3 nucleotides read TGTGCCAGCAGCGAGGTCAGGGTATCTCTCTACGAGCAGTACTTC. The variable domain in full, with the rest retrieved from reference TRBV11-2 and TRBJ2-7, is EAGVAQSPRYKIIEKRQSVAFWCNPISGHATLYWYQQILGQGPKLLIQFQNNGVVDDSQLPKDRFSAERLKGVDSTLKIQPAKLEDSAVYLCASSEVRVSLYEQYFGPGTRLTVT.

This chain uses TRBV28 with TRBJ2-2; TRBD2 agrees at 7 bases. Germline V lookup: CDR1 MDHEN, CDR2 SYDVKM. The junction had 15 bases not matched to a gene; V was cut back by 7 bases and J by 4 bases. This CDR3 comprises 17 residues. DNA of the CDR3: TGTGCCAGCATTCCCCGAGTCTGGACTAGTTCCACCGGGGAGCTGTTTTTT. Amino acids: CASIPRVWTSSTGELFF.